Reported below is one T cell receptor (beta chain). Antigen unknown. A much larger clone differs by one base, so this may be a read error. No DNA is shown, since the ends of the CDR3 on it are uncertain; the CDR3 is the one TCRdb lists. The source of the sample is a study of T cells in Graves' hyperthyroidism and ophthalmopathy. Whole-study results and caveats: Most expanded thyroid clonotypes above 0.001 recurred in blood.

The CDR3 comprises 14 residues, both ends counted. The V gene's germline CDR1 is MDHEN and CDR2 SYDVKM. There were TCR beta CDR3 regions amplified from RNA transcripts. An initial round of RT-PCR targeting the TCR CDR3 relied on the HTBI primer set. MiXCR was run by TCRdb on the multiplex PCR reads, yielding one entry per CDR3 protein. This sample has around 340,000 distinct CDR3 sequences, with 15% to 20% found just once. The sample comprised blood. The sequence derives from a woman aged 25 to 39 with Graves' hyperthyroidism that later progressed to Graves' ophthalmopathy. The V gene is TRBV28, the J gene TRBJ1-1. CDR3: CASSPSSGHTEAFF.